The clone carrying this TCR beta chain was seen only a few times. Antigen unknown. The CDR3 covers 14 residues. V shed 11 bases and J shed 5 bases, with 20 bases lying between them. The germline V gene has CDR1 SEHNR and CDR2 FQNEAQ (reference sequence). The data belong to a study of response to subunit inactivated influenza vaccine. Notes on the study in general: The authors suggested that every seasonal influenza vaccination recruits few new T cells.

TCRdb fed the RT-PCR reads into MiXCR, producing one record per CDR3 protein. The data contain 500,000 to 600,000 distinct CDR3 sequences, 16% of them seen just once; the ten biggest clones take up 3%. The sequence was collected from a man between 45 and 75 years old who received an inactivated influenza vaccine. Sample: CD4+ T cells sorted from PBMCs, taken less than 30 months after vaccination. The chain combines TRBV7-9 with TRBJ2-3; the D gene could be TRBD1 or TRBD2 (5 bases each). The CDR3 region has the DNA TGTGCCGGGACGTCCCTGGCGGGCCTAGATACGCAGTATTTT. This codes for CAGTSLAGLDTQYF.